This T cell receptor beta chain emerged from a study of beta chain features in type 1 diabetes. This CDR3 has 14 residues. From germline, CDR1 is ENHRY and CDR2 SYGVKD. Study results and limitations: Significant though moderate, a shortening of TCRB CDR3s appeared in all four CD4+ subsets of Type 1 diabetes patients.

Investigators reverse transcribed all isolated RNA, so they sequenced expressed TCRB transcripts. Clones were read by immunoSEQ multiplex PCR, and TCRdb kept only the in-frame ones, dropping some. The repertoire includes 35,000 to 45,000 clones, approximately 61% of them detected once, and around 1.7% sits in the top ten. Turning to this clone: What it binds is unknown. A read error may account for a junction end that differs from germline.

This receptor was taken from a man aged 30 to 39 with type 1 diabetes. Some clones in this sample may be carry-over from other donors' samples. Source material: Tregs from blood. The chain employs TRBV10-3 and TRBJ1-1; 7 nucleotides match TRBD1. The CDR3 nucleotides read TGTGCCATCCGTGAGCAACCCAGGGGGGCTGAAGCTTTCTTT. This codes for CAIREQPRGAEAFF.